This T cell receptor (beta chain) derives from a study of T cell responses to AZD1222 COVID-19 vaccine. Across the study: Samples with a second dose at about 4 or about 12 weeks were pooled together. Findings and caveats of the study: After the peak T cell response, and only then, were repertoires sampled. An increase in Spike-specific TCR breadth and depth was observed after two AZD1222 doses.

Germline V gene lookup returns CDR1 MGHRA and CDR2 YSYEKL. The CDR3 extends over 15 amino acids. V lost 3 bases and J lost 3, with 12 bases in between. Profiled with immunoSEQ multiplex PCR; TCRdb holds only in-frame clones, not every one. The data hold 140,000 to 150,000 clones, with 80% to 95% observed a single time. As regards this clone: Its antigen is not known.

The TCR sequence derives from an adult in good health. The chain uses TRBV4-1 and TRBJ2-1; D is possibly TRBD1 (6 bases). Source: peripheral blood, taken on day 0 of AZD1222 vaccination. CDR3 in DNA: TGCGCCAGCAGCCACCCGACAGGTGGCTACAATGAGCAGTTCTTC. As protein: CASSHPTGGYNEQFF.